This is a list of T cell receptor beta chains from one sample in a study of human CD8 memory T cell subsets. From its re-call of the 5' RACE reads, TCRdb lists each CDR3 protein once, without DNA. The listing contains about 7,900 distinct CDR3 sequences. Source material: CD8+ T cells from PBMCs. Receptors were obtained from a human donor in good health. The CDR3 runs from the conserved cysteine through the conserved F or W. Each record gives: clone size, J gene, V gene, CDR3 protein. Clone size, where shown, is once, few, many, or a class for clones that have expanded.

-,TRBJ2-2,TRBV29-1,CSVQGPTGELFF
-,TRBJ2-7,TRBV18,CASSPSDRDYFYEQYF
-,TRBJ1-2,TRBV7-9,CASSLAWGGYTF
-,TRBJ2-7,TRBV7-2,CASRAGTNYEQYF
-,TRBJ1-4,TRBV29-1,CSVEGTATNEKLFF
medium-sized,TRBJ1-2,TRBV5-1,CASSLWGTANYGYTF
-,TRBJ2-3,TRBV10-3,CAISERTSGLTDTQYF
-,TRBJ1-4,TRBV5-1,CASRSGQGAVSEKLFF
-,TRBJ1-1,TRBV7-9,CASSSRRGWNTEAFF
-,TRBJ2-5,TRBV7-9,CASSIGTGSFQETQYF
-,TRBJ2-3,TRBV9,CASSYAGVGSDTQYF
-,TRBJ2-3,TRBV29-1,CSGVRRRAGTDTQYF
-,TRBJ2-5,TRBV13,CASSLQQGLETQYF
-,TRBJ1-5,TRBV5-5,CASRRGQSLGQPQHF
medium-sized,TRBJ2-1,TRBV14,CASSQVHSSYNEQFF
-,TRBJ2-1,TRBV2,CASSWNNEQFF
medium-sized,TRBJ2-7,TRBV2,CASSDGSTYEQYF
-,TRBJ2-1,TRBV12-3/TRBV12-4,CASSITSGSRNEQFF
-,TRBJ1-2,TRBV10-3,CAISDLDRPRDYGYTF
-,TRBJ2-3,TRBV4-1,CASSQAHPLAGSTDTQYF
-,TRBJ1-2,TRBV27,CASSPWANANYGYTF
medium-sized,TRBJ2-5,TRBV7-9,CASSLPPGLRQETQYF